A single sample gave rise to the 10 T cell receptor beta chains below, sequenced in a study of PD-1 blockade in classical Hodgkin lymphoma. Produced via immunoSEQ multiplex PCR; TCRdb's table is partial and in-frame only. The table shows about 24,000 clones, with about 80% occurring only once. The time point: cycle 4 day 1 (C4D1), after 6 weeks of nivolumab. Brentuximab vedotin exposure varied, and every patient relapsed after autologous stem cell transplantation. The specimen was peripheral blood mononuclear cells (PBMCs), collected before the fourth cycle of nivolumab. These receptors came from a human donor with classical Hodgkin lymphoma.

The chain combines TRBV2 with TRBJ2-2, with D possibly TRBD1 on 6 matching bases. Germline V gene sequence: CDR1 SNHLY, CDR2 FYNNEI. V shed 7 bases and J shed 7 bases, with 13 bases lying between them. The CDR3 has 13 residues. The DNA of the CDR3 is TGTGCCAGCAACCTAGGGACATTCGGGGAGCTGTTTTTT. Its translation: CASNLGTFGELFF.

The V call is TRBV27, the J call TRBJ2-4; possibly TRBD2 for D (5 bases). This CDR3 has 16 residues. V gave up 6 bases and J gave up 0 bases, with 15 bases separating them. CDR1 is MNHEY and CDR2 is SMNVEV in the germline V gene (reference sequence). The CDR3 region is CASSRGLPGAKNIQYF. CDR3 DNA sequence: TGTGCCAGCAGCCGCGGACTCCCAGGAGCCAAAAACATTCAGTACTTC.

CDR3 loop: CASSFEGAYGYTF. The CDR3 region has the DNA TGCGCCAGCAGCTTCGAGGGTGCCTATGGCTACACCTTC. The V and J genes are TRBV5-1 and TRBJ1-2; no clear D gene. Germline assignment: CDR1 SGHRS and CDR2 YFSETQ. The CDR3 extends over 13 amino acids. Trimming stripped 2 bases from V and 4 bases from J, with 9 bases between.

This clone appeared a single time. V is TRBV6-6 and J is TRBJ2-7; D ambiguous. Trimming took 3 bases from V and 7 from J, leaving 13 bases between them. The CDR3 is 13 amino acids. The V gene's germline CDR1 is MNHNY and CDR2 SVGAGI (reference sequence). CDR3 region: CASSYRPQPEQYF. The DNA for the CDR3 is TGTGCCAGCAGTTATCGTCCCCAGCCGGAGCAGTACTTC.

The chain recombines TRBV5-4 with TRBJ1-2; D is uncertain. The germline gives CDR1 SGHNT, CDR2 YYREEE (reference sequence). This CDR3 comprises 14 residues. V was shortened by 0 bases and J by 2 bases, with 8 bases between the two germline ends. The CDR3: CASSLAQRNYGYTF. The CDR3 DNA follows: TGTGCCAGCAGCTTGGCACAGCGGAACTATGGCTACACCTTC.

This clone was counted a single time. The chain joins TRBV10-3 to TRBJ2-2, with a possible D match to TRBD1 (5 bases). CDR1 ENHRY and CDR2 SYGVKD come from the germline V gene. Trimming removed 8 bases at V and 1 base at J, with 11 bases between. The CDR3 runs 14 residues. The CDR3, as DNA: TGTGCCATCCACGACAGCCGGAACACCGGGGAGCTGTTTTTT. Protein: CAIHDSRNTGELFF.

The rearrangement uses TRBV7-8 and TRBJ1-1; tentative D call: TRBD1 (6 bases). The CDR3 sequence is 14 residues long. CDR1 and CDR2 from the germline V gene are SGHVS and FQNEAQ. Trimming took off 8 bases at V and 6 bases at J, with 19 bases between the two ends. Here the CDR3 reads CASPPLTGTPEAFF. The DNA for the CDR3 is TGTGCCAGCCCTCCCCTGACAGGAACCCCTGAAGCTTTCTTT. The whole variable domain, remainder taken from reference TRBV7-8 and TRBJ1-1, is GAGVSQSPRYKVAKRGQDVALRCDPISGHVSLFWYQQALGQGPEFLTYFQNEAQLDKSGLPSDRFFAERPEGSVSTLKIQRTQQEDSAVYLCASPPLTGTPEAFFGQGTRLTVV.

This chain uses TRBV19 with TRBJ2-1, with 8 bases fitting TRBD2. This CDR3 is built from 15 residues. Trimming cost V 4 bases and J 1 base; bases outside gene matches: 3. Germline V gives CDR1 LNHDA, CDR2 SQIVND (reference sequence). Here the CDR3 DNA reads TGTGCCAGTAGTAGAGCGGGAGAGTCCTACAATGAGCAGTTCTTC. Translating it yields CASSRAGESYNEQFF.

This clone was found once. This sequence joins TRBV6-6 and TRBJ1-6, with D tentatively TRBD1 (5 bases). V lost 6 bases and J 8 bases, leaving 17 bases between the germline ends. This CDR3 has 15 amino acids. Germline CDR1 is MNHNY and CDR2 is SVGAGI (reference sequence). The CDR3: CASSPGQGIDSPLHF. For the CDR3, the DNA is TGTGCCAGCAGCCCAGGGCAGGGAATAGATTCACCCCTCCACTTT.

For this clone: The same CDR3 is also encoded by other DNA sequences in this sample. The chain uses TRBV27 and TRBJ2-6; D gene ambiguous. Germline lookup yields CDR1 MNHEY and CDR2 SMNVEV (reference sequence). Trimming shortened V by 4 bases and J by 2 bases, and 6 bases separated the two germline ends. The CDR3 totals 14 residues. The CDR3 here is CASSYGPGANVLTF. In DNA form, the CDR3 reads TGTGCCAGCAGTTATGGCCCTGGGGCCAACGTCCTGACTTTC.